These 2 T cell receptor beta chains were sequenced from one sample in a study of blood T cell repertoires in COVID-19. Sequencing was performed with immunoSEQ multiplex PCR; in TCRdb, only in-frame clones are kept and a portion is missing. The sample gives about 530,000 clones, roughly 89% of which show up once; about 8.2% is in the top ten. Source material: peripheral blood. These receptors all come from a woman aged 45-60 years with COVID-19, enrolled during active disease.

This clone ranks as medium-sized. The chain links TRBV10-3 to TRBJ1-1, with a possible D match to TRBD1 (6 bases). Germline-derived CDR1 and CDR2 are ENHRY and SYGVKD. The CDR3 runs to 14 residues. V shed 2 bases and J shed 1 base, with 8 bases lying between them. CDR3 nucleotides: TGTGCCATCAGTGAGGGACAGACGAACACTGAAGCTTTCTTT. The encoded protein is CAISEGQTNTEAFF.

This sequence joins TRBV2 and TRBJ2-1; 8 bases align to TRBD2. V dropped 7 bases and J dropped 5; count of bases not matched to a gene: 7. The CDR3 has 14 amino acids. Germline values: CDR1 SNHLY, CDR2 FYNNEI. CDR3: CASKITSGHNEQFF. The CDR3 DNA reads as TGTGCCAGCAAAATAACTAGCGGCCACAATGAGCAGTTCTTC.